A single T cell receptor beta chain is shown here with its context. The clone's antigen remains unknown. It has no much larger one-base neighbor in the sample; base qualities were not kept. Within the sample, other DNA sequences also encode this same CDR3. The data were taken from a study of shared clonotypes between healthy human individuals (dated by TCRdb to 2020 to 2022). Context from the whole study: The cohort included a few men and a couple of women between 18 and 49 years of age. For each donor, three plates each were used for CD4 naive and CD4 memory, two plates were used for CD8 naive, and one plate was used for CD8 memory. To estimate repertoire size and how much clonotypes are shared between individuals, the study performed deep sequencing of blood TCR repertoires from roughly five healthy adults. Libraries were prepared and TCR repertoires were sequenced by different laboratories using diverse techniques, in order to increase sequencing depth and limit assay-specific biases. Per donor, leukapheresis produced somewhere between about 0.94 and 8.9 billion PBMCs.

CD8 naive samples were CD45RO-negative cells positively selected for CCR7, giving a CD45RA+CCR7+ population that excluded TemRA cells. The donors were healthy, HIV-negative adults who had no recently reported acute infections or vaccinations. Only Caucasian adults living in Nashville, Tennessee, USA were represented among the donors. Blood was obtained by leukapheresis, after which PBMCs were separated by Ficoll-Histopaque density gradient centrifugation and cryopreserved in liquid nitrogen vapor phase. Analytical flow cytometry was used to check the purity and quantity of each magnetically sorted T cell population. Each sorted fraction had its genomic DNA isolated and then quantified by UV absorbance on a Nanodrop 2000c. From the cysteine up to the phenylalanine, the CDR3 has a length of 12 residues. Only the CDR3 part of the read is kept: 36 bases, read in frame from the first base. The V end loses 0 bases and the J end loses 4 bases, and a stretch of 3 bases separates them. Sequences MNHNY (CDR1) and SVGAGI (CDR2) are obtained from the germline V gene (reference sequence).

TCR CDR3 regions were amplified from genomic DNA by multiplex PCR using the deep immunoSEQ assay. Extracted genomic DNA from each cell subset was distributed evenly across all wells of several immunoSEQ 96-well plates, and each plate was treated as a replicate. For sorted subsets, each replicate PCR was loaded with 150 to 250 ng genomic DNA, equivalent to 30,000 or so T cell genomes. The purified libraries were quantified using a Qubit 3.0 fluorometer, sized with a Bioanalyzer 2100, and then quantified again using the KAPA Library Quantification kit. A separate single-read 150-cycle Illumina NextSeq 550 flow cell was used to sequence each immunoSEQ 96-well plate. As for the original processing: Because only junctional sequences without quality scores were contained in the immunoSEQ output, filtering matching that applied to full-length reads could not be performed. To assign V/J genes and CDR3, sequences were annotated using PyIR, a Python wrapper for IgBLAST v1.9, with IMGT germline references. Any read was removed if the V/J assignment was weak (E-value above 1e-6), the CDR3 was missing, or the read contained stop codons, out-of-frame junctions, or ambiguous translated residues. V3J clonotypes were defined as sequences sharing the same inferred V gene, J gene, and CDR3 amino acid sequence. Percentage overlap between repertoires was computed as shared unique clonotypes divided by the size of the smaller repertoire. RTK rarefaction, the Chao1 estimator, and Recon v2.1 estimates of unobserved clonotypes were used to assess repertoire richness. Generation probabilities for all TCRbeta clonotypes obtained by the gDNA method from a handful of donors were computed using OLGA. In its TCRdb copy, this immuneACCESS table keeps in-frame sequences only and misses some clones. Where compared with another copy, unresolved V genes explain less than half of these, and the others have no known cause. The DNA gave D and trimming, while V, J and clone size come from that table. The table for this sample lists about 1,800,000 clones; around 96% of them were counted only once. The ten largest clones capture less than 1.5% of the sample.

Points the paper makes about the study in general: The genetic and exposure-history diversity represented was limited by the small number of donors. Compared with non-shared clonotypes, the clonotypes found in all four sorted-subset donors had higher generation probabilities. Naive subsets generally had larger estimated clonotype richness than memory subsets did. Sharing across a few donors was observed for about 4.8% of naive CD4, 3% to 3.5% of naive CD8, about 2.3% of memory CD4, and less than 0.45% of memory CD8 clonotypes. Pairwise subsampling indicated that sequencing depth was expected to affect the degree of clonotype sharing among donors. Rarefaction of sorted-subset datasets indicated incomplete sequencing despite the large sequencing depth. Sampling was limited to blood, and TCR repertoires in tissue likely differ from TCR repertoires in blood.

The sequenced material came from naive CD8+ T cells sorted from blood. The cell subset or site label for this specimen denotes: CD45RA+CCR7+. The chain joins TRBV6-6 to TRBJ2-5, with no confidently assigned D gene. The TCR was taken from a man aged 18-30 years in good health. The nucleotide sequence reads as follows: TGTGCCAGCAGTTACTCCGGAGAGACCCAGTACTTC. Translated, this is CASSYSGETQYF.